The next 11 T cell receptor beta chains were all read from a single sample in a study of shared clonotypes between healthy human individuals. Clones were sequenced by immunoSEQ multiplex PCR, and TCRdb holds only the in-frame ones, with some missing. The sample consists of some 2 million clones, approximately 94% of them appearing once. Naive CD8 populations comprised CD45RO-negative cells positively selected for CCR7, excluding terminally differentiated effector memory CD45RA+ cells. The sample consisted of naive CD8+ T cells sorted from blood. The receptors derive from a man in his late teens or twenties in good health.

The gene calls are TRBV28 and TRBJ1-5; tentatively, D is TRBD1 (5 bases). This CDR3 region has 14 residues. The germline V and J ends were trimmed by 5 bases and 4 bases, with 12 bases remaining between them. Germline loops: CDR1 MDHEN, CDR2 SYDVKM. The CDR3 spells CASSPGFRNQPQHF. The CDR3 coding sequence is TGTGCCAGCAGTCCAGGGTTCAGGAATCAGCCCCAGCATTTT.

The V gene is TRBV2, the J gene TRBJ2-7; the D gene is possibly TRBD1 (6 bases). V was clipped by 5 bases and J by 2 bases, with 19 bases between them. CDR1 is SNHLY and CDR2 is FYNNEI in the germline V gene. CDR3 length: 16 residues. CDR3 DNA: TGTGCCAGCAGTCCCGGTAAACAGGGCTCCACCTACGAGCAGTACTTC. Translated, it gives CASSPGKQGSTYEQYF. Variable domain in full (rest from reference TRBV2 and TRBJ2-7): EPEVTQTPSHQVTQMGQEVILRCVPISNHLYFYWYRQILGQKVEFLVSFYNNEISEKSEIFDDQFSVERPDGSNFTLKIRSTKLEDSAMYFCASSPGKQGSTYEQYFGPGTRLTVT.

CDR3 sequence: CASSYLHSDNEQFF. The CDR3 DNA sequence: TGTGCCAGCAGTTACCTCCACAGCGACAATGAGCAGTTCTTC. The chain combines TRBV6-5 with TRBJ2-1; D uncertain. Germline V gene data show CDR1 as MNHEY and CDR2 as SVGAGI. The ends were cut back, 2 bases at V and 5 bases at J, with 10 bases in the middle. CDR3 size: 14 residues.

Details on this clone: In the same sample, other DNA sequences code for this CDR3. V and J are TRBV6-5 and TRBJ2-3; 10 bases line up with TRBD2. In germline, CDR1 is MNHEY, CDR2 SVGAGI. This CDR3 contains 14 residues. Trimming took 5 bases from V and 3 from J; bases not matched to a gene: 2. This CDR3 is CASSQAGGTDTQYF. The DNA for the CDR3 is TGTGCCAGCAGTCAAGCGGGGGGGACAGATACGCAGTATTTT.

The rearrangement links TRBV5-4 to TRBJ2-2, with 7 bases fitting TRBD1. Germline V gene data show CDR1 as SGHNT and CDR2 as YYREEE (reference sequence). There are 15 residues in the CDR3. J gave up 2 bases and V 4 bases, and 5 bases lay outside the gene matches. CDR3 nucleotide sequence: TGTGCCAGCAGCCCCCGGGACAGCAACACCGGGGAGCTGTTTTTT. Its protein product is CASSPRDSNTGELFF.

The chain has TRBV13 and TRBJ1-5; 8 bases are shared with TRBD1. The germline CDR1 and CDR2 sequences are PRHDT and FYEKMQ (reference sequence). The CDR3 consists of 13 residues. The ends lost 2 bases at V and 12 bases at J; junction bases unmatched: 6. The CDR3 is CASSLRLQGDQHF. For the CDR3, the DNA is TGTGCCAGCAGCTTACGTCTACAGGGGGACCAGCATTTT.

V gene TRBV10-2 combines with J gene TRBJ2-1, with TRBD2 matching over 10 bases. Germline CDR1 reads WSHSY; CDR2 reads SAAADI. Trimming took 2 bases from V and 1 from J; bases not matched to a gene: 8. This CDR3 region has 18 residues. CDR3 amino acids: CASSEQLAGSKSYNEQFF. In DNA, the CDR3 is TGCGCCAGCAGTGAGCAACTAGCGGGGAGCAAGTCCTACAATGAGCAGTTCTTC.

The V and J genes are TRBV2 and TRBJ1-1, with TRBD1 matching 9 bases. CDR3 length: 17 residues. Germline CDR1 and CDR2: SNHLY and FYNNEI. With V trimmed by 1 base and J by 0 bases, 6 bases remained unmatched. This chain's CDR3 is CASSEVGQGLVNTEAFF. DNA of the CDR3: TGTGCCAGCAGTGAAGTGGGACAGGGTTTAGTGAACACTGAAGCTTTCTTT.

The J gene is TRBJ2-7, the V gene TRBV19; TRBD1 might be the D (7 bases). The germline V and J ends were trimmed by 6 bases and 3 bases, with 18 bases remaining between them. CDR3 size: 15 residues. Looked up from germline, CDR1 is LNHDA and CDR2 is SQIVND (reference sequence). CDR3 coding DNA: TGTGCCAGTAGCTGGCGGGACAGCGGACACTACGAGCAGTACTTC. Its translation is CASSWRDSGHYEQYF.

Concerning this clone itself: The same CDR3 arises from other DNA sequences in this sample as well. The rearrangement joins TRBV7-6 to TRBJ1-1, with D tentatively TRBD1 (5 bases). V was shortened by 3 bases and J by 1 base, with 6 bases between the two germline ends. Germline V CDR1 and CDR2: SGHVS, FNYEAQ. This CDR3 is 13 amino acids long. In DNA form, the CDR3 reads TGTGCCAGCAGCTTTGGGGGGAACACTGAAGCTTTCTTT. Protein: CASSFGGNTEAFF.

The chain is built from TRBV28 and TRBJ1-5, with D unclear. V lost 7 bases, J lost 4 bases, and 11 bases lay in between. The CDR3 runs to 13 residues. Germline CDR1 reads MDHEN; CDR2 reads SYDVKM. The CDR3 region is CASTLVENQPQHF. Here the CDR3 DNA reads TGTGCCAGCACCCTTGTGGAAAATCAGCCCCAGCATTTT.